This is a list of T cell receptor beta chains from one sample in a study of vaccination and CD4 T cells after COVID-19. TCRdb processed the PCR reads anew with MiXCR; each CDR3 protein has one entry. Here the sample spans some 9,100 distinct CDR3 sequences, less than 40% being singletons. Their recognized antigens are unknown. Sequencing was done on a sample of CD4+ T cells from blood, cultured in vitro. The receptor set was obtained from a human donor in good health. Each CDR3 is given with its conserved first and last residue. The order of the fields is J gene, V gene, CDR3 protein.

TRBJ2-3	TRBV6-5	CASSYGSGRSDTQYF
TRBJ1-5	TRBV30	CAWSVGSGLNQPQHF
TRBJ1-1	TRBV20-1	CSARDLVPGFEAFF
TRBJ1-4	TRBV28	CASSLRGANEKLFF
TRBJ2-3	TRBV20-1	CSASRPAGNTDTQYF
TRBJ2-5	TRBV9	CASSVTGGETQYF
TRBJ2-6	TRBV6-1	CASSRDNSGANVLTF
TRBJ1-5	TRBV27	CASSADRNQPQHF
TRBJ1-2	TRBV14	CASSQGRDRGYTF
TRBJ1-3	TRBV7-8	CASSLRREEGNTIYF
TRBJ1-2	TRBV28	CASSFGQEDTF
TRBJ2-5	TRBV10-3	CATNARGAYQETQYF
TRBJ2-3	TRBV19	CASRLSGDTQYF
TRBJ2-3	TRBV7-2	CASSPRFGGRGESTDTQYF
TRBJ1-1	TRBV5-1	CASRTGTGSNDYTEAFF
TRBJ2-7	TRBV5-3	CASSFRTGTSQYF
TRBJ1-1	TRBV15	CATSRKGQGSSEAFF
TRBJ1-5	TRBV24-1	CATGGLGQPQHF
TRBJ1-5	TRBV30	CAWALPVGTGGQPQHF
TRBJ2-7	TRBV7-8	CASSLEVQRYEQYF
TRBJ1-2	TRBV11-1	CASSSRDRVAGYAF
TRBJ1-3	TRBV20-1	CSALTGPSPSLPGNTIYF
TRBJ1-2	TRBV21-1	CASRPHGKDYGYTF
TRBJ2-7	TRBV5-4	CASSTPDIYEQYF
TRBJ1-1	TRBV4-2	CASSLGPNTEAFF